The entry below gives a single T cell receptor (beta chain) sequence along with its context. Its antigen is undetermined. These data belong to a study of CD8 T cells in ankylosing spondylitis. TCRdb fed the 5' RACE reads into MiXCR, producing one record per CDR3 protein. The sample holds 400,000 to 450,000 distinct CDR3 sequences, roughly 15% seen once. Germline trimming cut 6 bases from V and 5 bases from J; bases unmatched to any gene: 7. The CDR3 runs 14 residues. CDR1 is DFQATT, CDR2 SNEGSKA, per germline (reference sequence). Notes on the study in general: About 8 highly homologous variants made up a TCR beta motif, and this motif appeared characteristic of ankylosing spondylitis blood.

The TCR originated in a male donor with ankylosing spondylitis. This chain connects TRBV20-1 to TRBJ2-7, with 13 nucleotides matching TRBD2. Input material: blood, either unsorted or a sorted T cell fraction (not recorded which). As DNA, the CDR3 is TGCAGTGCCAAGACTAGCGGGAGGCGGAACGAGCAGTACTTC. Amino acid sequence: CSAKTSGRRNEQYF.